This T cell receptor beta chain was captured by sequencing in a study of T cell repertoires in cytomegalovirus infection. Whole-study context: In public TCR beta signatures, there were indications of both CMV infection and matching HLA type.

This clonotype was seen ten or more times. Antigen: not known. The CDR3 contains 14 residues. Trimming cost V 5 bases and J 0 bases, with 8 bases left between them. Germline V gives CDR1 LNHDA, CDR2 SQIVND (reference sequence). TCRdb re-called the reads with MiXCR, one entry per CDR3 protein. This repertoire shows fewer than 550,000 distinct CDR3 sequences, around 11% found once; its top ten account for more than 8.5%. Findings and caveats of the study: The ex vivo response showed dominance by HLA-C-restricted CMV-specific TCR beta clonotypes. Carriage of CMV together with the relevant HLA was identifiable through cumulative public TCR beta family frequency.

Sequenced: PBMCs. The J gene is TRBJ1-3, the V gene TRBV19; D unclear. This TCR came from a human donor in good health (CMV status not recorded). Some clones in this sample may be carry-over from other donors' samples. The CDR3 is CASSRLSSGNTIYF. CDR3 bases: TGTGCCAGTAGTCGACTGAGCTCTGGAAACACCATATATTTT. Complete variable domain (other parts from reference TRBV19 and TRBJ1-3): DGGITQSPKYLFRKEGQNVTLSCEQNLNHDAMYWYRQDPGQGLRLIYYSQIVNDFQKGDIAEGYSVSREKKESFPLTVTSAQKNPTAFYLCASSRLSSGNTIYFGEGSWLTVV.